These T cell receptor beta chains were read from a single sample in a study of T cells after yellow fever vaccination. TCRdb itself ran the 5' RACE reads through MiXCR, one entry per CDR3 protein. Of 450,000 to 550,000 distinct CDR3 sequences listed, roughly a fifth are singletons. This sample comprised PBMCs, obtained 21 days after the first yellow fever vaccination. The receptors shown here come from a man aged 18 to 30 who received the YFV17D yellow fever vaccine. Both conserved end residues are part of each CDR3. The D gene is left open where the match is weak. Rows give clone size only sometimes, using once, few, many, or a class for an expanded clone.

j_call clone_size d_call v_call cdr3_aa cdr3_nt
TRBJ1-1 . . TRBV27 CASSLFPGGVNTEAFF TGTGCCAGCAGTCTTTTTCCCGGCGGGGTGAACACTGAAGCTTTCTTT
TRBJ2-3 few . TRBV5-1 CASSLDTREDTQYF TGCGCCAGCAGCCTTGATACGAGGGAAGATACGCAGTATTTT
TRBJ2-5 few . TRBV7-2 CASSLRAWSETQYF TGTGCCAGCAGCTTGAGAGCATGGAGCGAGACCCAGTACTTC
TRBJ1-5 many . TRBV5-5 CASDGGLSNQPQHF TGTGCCAGCGACGGGGGCCTTAGCAATCAGCCCCAGCATTTT
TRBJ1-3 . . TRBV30 CAWSHSGNTIYF TGTGCCTGGAGTCACTCTGGAAACACCATATATTTT
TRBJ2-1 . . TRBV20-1 CSFPHGVEQFF TGCAGTTTCCCCCACGGGGTTGAGCAGTTCTTC
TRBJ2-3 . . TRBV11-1 CASSLESPGHYTDTQYF TGTGCCAGCAGCTTAGAGAGCCCGGGACACTACACAGATACGCAGTATTTT
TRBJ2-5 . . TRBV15 CATSRGLGARETQYF TGTGCCACCAGCAGAGGGTTAGGGGCCCGGGAGACCCAGTACTTC
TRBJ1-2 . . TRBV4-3 CASSPATDSYGYTF TGCGCCAGCAGCCCCGCGACGGACAGCTATGGCTACACCTTC
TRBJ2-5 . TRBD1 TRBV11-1 CASSLGSLRIQGEKETQYF TGTGCCAGCAGCTTAGGGTCCCTCCGTATCCAGGGGGAAAAAGAGACCCAGTACTTC
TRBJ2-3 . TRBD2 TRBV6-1 CASSLYSGGIADTQYF TGTGCCAGCAGTCTCTACAGCGGGGGGATCGCAGATACGCAGTATTTT
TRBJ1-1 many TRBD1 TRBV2 CASSRQGENTEAFF TGTGCCAGCAGCAGACAGGGGGAGAACACTGAAGCTTTCTTT
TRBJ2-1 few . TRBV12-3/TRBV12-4 CASTSSYNEQFF TGTGCCAGCACTAGCTCCTACAATGAGCAGTTCTTC
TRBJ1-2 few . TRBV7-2 CASSPSGTNYGYTF TGTGCCAGCAGCCCGTCTGGAACGAACTATGGCTACACCTTC
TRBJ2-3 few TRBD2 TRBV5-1 CASSLFGGATDTQYF TGCGCCAGCAGCTTGTTCGGGGGGGCCACAGATACGCAGTATTTT
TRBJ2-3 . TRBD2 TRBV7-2 CASSRAPASGGADTQYF TGTGCCAGCAGCCGAGCCCCGGCTAGCGGGGGGGCAGATACGCAGTATTTT
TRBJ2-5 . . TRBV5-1 CASSFGGFRETQYF TGCGCCAGCAGTTTCGGGGGATTCCGAGAGACCCAGTACTTC
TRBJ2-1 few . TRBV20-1 CSARRFDSLNEQFF TGCAGTGCTAGAAGATTCGACAGTCTCAATGAGCAGTTCTTC
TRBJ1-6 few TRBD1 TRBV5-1 CASSLVETGISPLHF TGCGCCAGCAGCTTGGTGGAGACAGGGATTTCCCCCCTCCACTTT
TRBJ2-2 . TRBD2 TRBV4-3 CASSQAGGGGTGELFF TGCGCCAGCAGCCAAGCTGGCGGGGGGGGCACCGGGGAGCTGTTTTTT
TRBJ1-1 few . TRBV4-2 CASSRLGVQANTEAFF TGTGCCAGCAGCAGACTAGGGGTCCAGGCGAACACTGAAGCTTTCTTT
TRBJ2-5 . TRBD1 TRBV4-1 CASSQVTGPGQGARTQYF TGCGCCAGCAGCCAAGTGACCGGTCCAGGACAGGGGGCTCGGACCCAGTACTTC
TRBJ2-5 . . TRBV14 CASSQDHQGTQYF TGTGCCAGCAGCCAAGATCATCAGGGGACCCAGTACTTC
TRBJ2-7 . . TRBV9 CASSVKANYEQYF TGTGCCAGCAGCGTAAAGGCGAACTACGAGCAGTACTTC
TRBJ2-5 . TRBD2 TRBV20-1 CSARDRLAGQETQYF TGCAGTGCTAGAGATCGCCTAGCGGGGCAAGAGACCCAGTACTTC
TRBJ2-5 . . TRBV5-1 CASSLAGEWETQYF TGCGCCAGCAGCTTGGCCGGAGAGTGGGAGACCCAGTACTTC
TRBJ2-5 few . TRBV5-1 CASSSIPTAGETQYF TGCGCCAGCAGTTCTATCCCGACTGCCGGGGAGACCCAGTACTTC
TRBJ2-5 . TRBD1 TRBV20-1 CSAGKTGEGETQYF TGCAGTGCTGGAAAAACAGGGGAAGGGGAGACCCAGTACTTC
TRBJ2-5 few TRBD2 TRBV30 CAWNSGGKTQYF TGTGCCTGGAATAGCGGGGGAAAGACCCAGTACTTC
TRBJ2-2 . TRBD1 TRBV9 CASSVGTGFTGELFF TGTGCCAGCAGCGTAGGGACAGGGTTCACCGGGGAGCTGTTTTTT
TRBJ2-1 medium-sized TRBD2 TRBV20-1 CSAKNSGGYNEQFF TGCAGTGCCAAGAACTCGGGGGGATACAATGAGCAGTTCTTC
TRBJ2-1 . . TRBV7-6 CASSLTISYNEQFF TGTGCCAGCAGCTTAACTATCTCCTACAATGAGCAGTTCTTC
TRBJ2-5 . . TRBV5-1 CASSGYTLGETQYF TGCGCCAGCAGCGGGTACACGCTCGGAGAGACCCAGTACTTC
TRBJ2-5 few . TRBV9 CASSTRGPSETQYF TGTGCCAGCAGCACCAGGGGTCCGTCGGAGACCCAGTACTTC
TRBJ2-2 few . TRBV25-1 CASSKGSPELFF TGTGCCAGCAGCAAGGGGTCGCCGGAGCTGTTTTTT
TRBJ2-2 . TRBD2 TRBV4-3 CASSQGPGLAFSGELFF TGCGCCAGCAGCCAAGGCCCGGGACTAGCATTCTCCGGGGAGCTGTTTTTT
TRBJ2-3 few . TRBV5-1 CASSFRRTDTQYF TGCGCCAGCAGCTTCCGGAGAACAGATACGCAGTATTTT
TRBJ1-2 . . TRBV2 CASNVPGVDGYTF TGTGCCAGCAATGTTCCGGGGGTGGATGGCTACACCTTC
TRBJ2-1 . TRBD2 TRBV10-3 CAISEWSGGSPYNEQFF TGTGCCATCAGTGAGTGGAGCGGGGGGTCCCCCTACAATGAGCAGTTCTTC
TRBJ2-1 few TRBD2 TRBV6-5 CASSWSGAYNEQFF TGTGCCAGCAGTTGGAGCGGGGCCTACAATGAGCAGTTCTTC
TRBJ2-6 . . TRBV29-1 CSVGQESGANVLTF TGCAGCGTTGGACAGGAATCTGGGGCCAACGTCCTGACTTTC
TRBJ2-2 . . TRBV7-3 CASGGQGTEAGELFF TGTGCCAGCGGAGGTCAGGGGACTGAAGCCGGGGAGCTGTTTTTT
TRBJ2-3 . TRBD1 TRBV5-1 CASSFLTGGTDTQYF TGCGCCAGCAGCTTCCTGACAGGGGGCACAGATACGCAGTATTTT
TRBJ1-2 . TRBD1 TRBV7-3 CASSPTGQAYGYTF TGTGCCAGCAGCCCTACCGGACAGGCCTATGGCTACACCTTC
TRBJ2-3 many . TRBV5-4 CASSLGLAVTDTQYF TGTGCCAGCAGCTTGGGTCTAGCCGTCACAGATACGCAGTATTTT
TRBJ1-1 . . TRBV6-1 CASSRTIGLNTEAFF TGTGCCAGCAGCCGAACCATAGGCTTGAACACTGAAGCTTTCTTT
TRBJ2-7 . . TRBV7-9 CASSLPLAYEQYF TGTGCCAGCAGTTTGCCACTGGCCTACGAGCAGTACTTC